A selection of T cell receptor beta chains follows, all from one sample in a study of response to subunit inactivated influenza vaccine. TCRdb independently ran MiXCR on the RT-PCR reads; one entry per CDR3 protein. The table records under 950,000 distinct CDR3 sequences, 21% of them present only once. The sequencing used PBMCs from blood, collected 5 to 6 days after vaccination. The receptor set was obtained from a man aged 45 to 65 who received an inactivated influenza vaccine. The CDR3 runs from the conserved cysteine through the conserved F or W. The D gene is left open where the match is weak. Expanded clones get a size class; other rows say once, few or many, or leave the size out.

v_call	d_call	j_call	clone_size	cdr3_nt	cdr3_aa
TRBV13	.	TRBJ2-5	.	TGTGCCAGCAGCCGGATAACAGGCCCGACGAATGGCCAGTACTTC	CASSRITGPTNGQYF
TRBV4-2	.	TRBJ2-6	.	TGTGCCAGCAGCCAAGGGGGCCAGGGGACAACGGGGGCCAACGTCCTGACTTTC	CASSQGGQGTTGANVLTF
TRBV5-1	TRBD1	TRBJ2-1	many	TGCGCCAGCAGCGGGGACAGGGGGCAGCAGTTCTTC	CASSGDRGQQFF
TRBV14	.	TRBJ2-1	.	TGTGCCAGCAGCAACCGGGCCGTGATCGACAATGAGCAGTTCTTC	CASSNRAVIDNEQFF
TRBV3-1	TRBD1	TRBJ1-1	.	TGTGCCAGCAGCCAAGATACAGGGGGAAACGCTGAAGCTTTCTTT	CASSQDTGGNAEAFF
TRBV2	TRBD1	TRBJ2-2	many	TGTGCCAGCAGGGGACAGGGGAACACCGGGGAGCTGTTTTTT	CASRGQGNTGELFF
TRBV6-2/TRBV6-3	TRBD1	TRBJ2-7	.	TGTGCCAGCAGTTACTATGACAGGGGAGGCGAGCAGTACTTC	CASSYYDRGGEQYF
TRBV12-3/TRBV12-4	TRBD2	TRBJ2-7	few	TGTGCCAGCAGTCTACTAGCGGGAGTCCGCGAGCAGTACTTC	CASSLLAGVREQYF
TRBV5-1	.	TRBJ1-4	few	TGCGCCAGCAGCGCCGCGGCCCGGGGCGTTAATGAAAAACTGTTTTTT	CASSAAARGVNEKLFF
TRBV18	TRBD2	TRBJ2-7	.	TGTGCCAGCTCGGTCACTAGCGCTCCGTCCCAGGAGCAGTACTTC	CASSVTSAPSQEQYF
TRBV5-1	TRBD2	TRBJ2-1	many	TGCGCCAGCAGCCCTGACGGAAGCGGGAGCTCCTACAATGAGCAGTTCTTC	CASSPDGSGSSYNEQFF
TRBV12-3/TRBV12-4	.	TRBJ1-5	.	TGTGCCAGCGGTTTTGCGGGGCTTGGCAATCAGCCCCAGCATTTT	CASGFAGLGNQPQHF
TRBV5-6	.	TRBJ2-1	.	TGTGCCAGCAGCTCCCTGATTGGGGGCAAAGCCTCCTACAATGAGCAGTTCTTC	CASSSLIGGKASYNEQFF
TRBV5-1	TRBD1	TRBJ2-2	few	TGCGCCAGCAGCTACCGGGACAGAAACACCGGGGAGCTGTTTTTT	CASSYRDRNTGELFF
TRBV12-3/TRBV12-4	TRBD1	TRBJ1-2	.	TGTGCCAGCAGCAGGGACAGGGCGACCTATGGCTACACCTTC	CASSRDRATYGYTF
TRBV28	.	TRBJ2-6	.	TGTGCCAGCAGTTGGGGGGCCAACGTCCTGACTTTC	CASSWGANVLTF
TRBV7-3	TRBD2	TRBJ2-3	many	TGTGCCAGCAGCTTGAGCGGGAGGGGGGTGAAAGATACGCAGTATTTT	CASSLSGRGVKDTQYF
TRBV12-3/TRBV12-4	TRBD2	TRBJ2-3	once	TGTGCCAGCAGTGCTACTAGCGGGGGGAACCTGGCGCAGTATTTT	CASSATSGGNLAQYF
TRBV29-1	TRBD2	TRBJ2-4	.	TGCAGCGCCCGGGCCGGGACTAACGTCAAAAACATTCAGTACTTC	CSARAGTNVKNIQYF
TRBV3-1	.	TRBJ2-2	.	TGTGCCAGCAGCCAAGTTCGAAACACCGGGGAGCTGTTTTTT	CASSQVRNTGELFF
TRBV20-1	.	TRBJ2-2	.	TGCAGTGCCCCCCGAAGGGAGAACACCGGGGAGCTGTTTTTT	CSAPRRENTGELFF
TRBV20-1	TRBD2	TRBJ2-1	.	TGCAGTGCCCCTGGACTAGCGGGAGGGCAGAGGGATGAGCAGTTCTTC	CSAPGLAGGQRDEQFF
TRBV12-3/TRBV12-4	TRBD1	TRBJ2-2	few	TGTGCCAGCAGTCAACAAACAGGGGGCGGGCGGGAGCTGTTTTTT	CASSQQTGGGRELFF